One sample yielded the 23 T cell receptor beta chains listed below, sequenced in a study of OX40 agonist ivuxolimab in advanced cancers. The assay was immunoSEQ multiplex PCR, and TCRdb's table has in-frame clones only and misses some. The sample carries about 62,000 clones, 88% recorded once. Here the sequenced sample was CD4+ or CD8+ T cells sorted from blood, taken in a trial of the OX40 agonist ivuxolimab. These receptors were obtained from an adult with an advanced solid tumor such as melanoma, head and neck, liver or kidney cancer.

The CDR3 region has the DNA TGCGCCAGCAGCCAAGATTTACCGGGACTAGCGGGATACACCGGGGAGCTGTTTTTT. It is translated as CASSQDLPGLAGYTGELFF. The V and J genes are TRBV4-3 and TRBJ2-2; 13 nucleotides line up with TRBD2. Germline trimming cut 0 bases from V and 3 bases from J; bases unmatched to any gene: 7. There are 19 residues in the CDR3. Looked up from germline, CDR1 is LGHNA and CDR2 is YSLEER.

The chain combines TRBV6-5 with TRBJ1-5; D ambiguous. CDR1 is MNHEY, CDR2 SVGAGI, per germline. V lost 5 bases and J 3 bases, leaving 11 bases between the germline ends. The CDR3 runs 14 residues. The CDR3 nucleotides are TGTGCCAGCAGTCTGGAGGCTGTCAATCAGCCCCAGCATTTT. Its protein product is CASSLEAVNQPQHF.

The J gene is TRBJ2-7, the V gene TRBV11-2, with 7 bases that match TRBD1. This CDR3 spans 17 amino acids. Germline-derived CDR1 and CDR2 are SGHAT and FQNNGV. With 5 bases clipped from V and 6 bases from J, the junction kept 19 bases outside the gene matches. CDR3 amino acids: CASSARLTGVGSGEQYF. Here the CDR3 DNA reads TGTGCCAGCAGCGCACGGTTAACAGGGGTGGGTTCCGGCGAGCAGTACTTC. The full variable domain, in which reference TRBV11-2 and TRBJ2-7 provide the parts outside the CDR3, is EAGVAQSPRYKIIEKRQSVAFWCNPISGHATLYWYQQILGQGPKLLIQFQNNGVVDDSQLPKDRFSAERLKGVDSTLKIQPAKLEDSAVYLCASSARLTGVGSGEQYFGPGTRLTVT.

About this clone itself: This likely comes from a read error, as the CDR3 has no conserved phenylalanine or tryptophan at its end. Because the CDR3's place on the DNA is in doubt, the DNA is left out and the CDR3 is given as listed by TCRdb. The chain is built from TRBV2 and TRBJ2-7; the table's D call of TRBD1 was not tested on the DNA. With termini counted, the CDR3 has 15 amino acids. Looked up from germline, CDR1 is SNHLY and CDR2 is FYNNEI. The CDR3 reads CASRTTRDSLPPEFY.

This sequence joins TRBV2 and TRBJ2-2; D unresolved. Between the trimmed V and J ends, which lost 5 bases and 6 bases, there was a span of 7 bases. The CDR3 is 12 amino acids. Germline CDR1 and CDR2: SNHLY and FYNNEI. The CDR3 DNA is TGTGCCAGCAGTCCTGTAGCCGGGGAGCTGTTTTTT. Its translation: CASSPVAGELFF.

The chain uses TRBV6-1 and TRBJ1-5, with unresolved D. Germline CDR1 and CDR2: MNHNS and SASEGT. The CDR3 consists of 13 residues. V was pared by 7 bases and J by 7 bases, with 14 bases between. The CDR3: CASTRKGPQPQHF. Here the CDR3 DNA reads TGTGCCAGCACCAGAAAAGGACCGCAGCCCCAGCATTTT.

This clone has a single count. The V call is TRBV7-8, the J call TRBJ1-4, with a possible D match to TRBD1 (5 bases). In germline, CDR1 is SGHVS, CDR2 FQNEAQ. The CDR3 runs to 13 residues. Trimming pared 2 bases from V and 8 bases from J, leaving 9 bases between. In DNA, the CDR3 is TGTGCCAGCAGCTTAACAGGCAGCGAAAAACTGTTTTTT. This gives the protein CASSLTGSEKLFF.

The chain employs TRBV6-6 and TRBJ1-5, with 11 bases that match TRBD1. The CDR3 totals 16 residues. The J segment lost 3 bases and the V segment lost 3 bases, leaving 4 bases of the junction unmatched. Germline V gene lookup returns CDR1 MNHNY and CDR2 SVGAGI (reference sequence). CDR3 in amino acids: CASSYGQGAYNQPQHF. CDR3 bases: TGTGCCAGCAGTTATGGACAGGGGGCTTACAATCAGCCCCAGCATTTT.

Written as DNA, the CDR3 is TGTGCCAGCAGCTTCGCGTTACCGGGCACAGATACGCAGTATTTT. Its translation is CASSFALPGTDTQYF. V gene TRBV7-2 combines with J gene TRBJ2-3, with no clear D. In germline, CDR1 is SGHTA, CDR2 FQGNSA. The CDR3 is 15 residues long. V was pared by 3 bases and J by 1 base, with 11 bases between.

V usage is TRBV4-2 and J usage is TRBJ1-2; tentatively, D is TRBD1 (6 bases). Germline V lookup: CDR1 LGHNA, CDR2 YNFKEQ. The CDR3 consists of 17 residues. Trimming stripped 1 base from V and 2 bases from J, with 17 bases between. The CDR3 DNA reads TGTGCCAGCAGCCAAGCTGGAACAGGGTTCTCAAACTATGGCTACACCTTC. Protein product: CASSQAGTGFSNYGYTF.

V and J are TRBV19 and TRBJ2-7; D uncertain. Germline-derived CDR1 and CDR2 are LNHDA and SQIVND (reference sequence). The CDR3 loop spans 14 amino acids. Trimming removed 6 bases from V and 0 bases from J, with 12 bases in between. CDR3 sequence reads: CASRAQRDSYEQYF. In nucleotides, the CDR3 is TGTGCCAGTAGGGCCCAGCGCGACTCCTACGAGCAGTACTTC.

This clone has only one observation. The genes are TRBV9 and TRBJ2-3, with 12 bases aligning to TRBD2. J gave up 2 bases and V 0 bases, and 13 bases lay outside the gene matches. The CDR3 covers 20 residues. Germline V lookup: CDR1 SGDLS, CDR2 YYNGEE. The CDR3 loop is CASSVVLGLAGLSTTDTQYF. In DNA, the CDR3 is TGTGCCAGCAGCGTAGTACTCGGACTAGCGGGGTTGAGTACCACAGATACGCAGTATTTT.

This chain connects TRBV18 to TRBJ1-5; D call uncertain. The CDR3 runs to 13 residues. The germline V gene has CDR1 KGHSH and CDR2 LQKENI. The V end was cut by 4 bases, the J end by 5 bases, with 9 bases between. CDR3 protein: CASSQGGDQPQHF. DNA for the CDR3: TGTGCCAGCTCACAGGGAGGTGATCAGCCCCAGCATTTT.

The chain couples TRBV7-6 to TRBJ2-5; no clear D gene. V lost 1 base to trimming and J lost 1 base, with 7 bases between them. Germline assignment: CDR1 SGHVS and CDR2 FNYEAQ. The CDR3 is 14 residues long. As DNA, the CDR3 is TGTGCCAGCAGCTTAGGTCCCCTCCAAGAGACCCAGTACTTC. This encodes CASSLGPLQETQYF.

The chain recombines TRBV5-1 with TRBJ2-4; D possibly corresponds to TRBD2 (5 bases). The CDR3 runs 16 residues. V dropped 0 bases and J dropped 0 bases, with 10 bases sitting between them. The germline CDR1 and CDR2 sequences are SGHRS and YFSETQ. In DNA, the CDR3 is TGCGCCAGCAGCTTGGGGATGACTATAGCCAAAAACATTCAGTACTTC. Translation: CASSLGMTIAKNIQYF.

The chain recombines TRBV5-1 with TRBJ2-2, with unresolved D. CDR3 size: 14 residues. From germline, CDR1 is SGHRS and CDR2 YFSETQ. Trimming took 2 bases from V and 5 from J, leaving 10 bases between them. The CDR3 is CASSFSSTTGELFF. Here the CDR3 DNA reads TGCGCCAGCAGCTTCAGTAGTACAACCGGGGAGCTGTTTTTT. Together with reference TRBV5-1 and TRBJ2-2, the CDR3 gives the full variable domain: KAGVTQTPRYLIKTRGQQVTLSCSPISGHRSVSWYQQTPGQGLQFLFEYFSETQRNKGNFPGRFSGRQFSNSRSEMNVSTLELGDSALYLCASSFSSTTGELFFGEGSRLTVL.

The chain carries TRBV4-1 and TRBJ1-1; 8 bases are shared with TRBD1. V was pared by 4 bases and J by 3 bases, with 7 bases of the junction left unmatched. The CDR3 loop spans 15 amino acids. CDR1 is MGHRA and CDR2 is YSYEKL in the germline V gene. CDR3 region: CASSLPGQADTEAFF. The CDR3 nucleotides are TGCGCCAGCAGCCTGCCGGGACAGGCAGACACTGAAGCTTTCTTT.

V is TRBV13 and J is TRBJ1-6, with D perhaps TRBD1 (5 bases). The germline V and J ends were trimmed by 5 bases and 4 bases, with 12 bases remaining between them. The length of the CDR3 is 15 residues. Germline CDR1 PRHDT, CDR2 FYEKMQ (reference sequence). The chain's CDR3 is CASSISGTYNSPLHF. The CDR3 region has the DNA TGTGCCAGCAGCATCAGCGGGACTTATAATTCACCCCTCCACTTT.

V is TRBV5-4 and J is TRBJ2-1; 9 bases match TRBD2. Germline trimming cut 0 bases from V and 4 bases from J; bases unmatched to any gene: 2. Germline V gene lookup returns CDR1 SGHNT and CDR2 YYREEE (reference sequence). The CDR3 is 15 amino acids. The CDR3: CASSLVTSGYNEQFF. In DNA, the CDR3 is TGTGCCAGCAGCTTGGTAACTAGCGGGTACAATGAGCAGTTCTTC.

V gene TRBV30 combines with J gene TRBJ1-1; D not resolved. The germline V gene has CDR1 GTSNPN and CDR2 SVGIG (reference sequence). The V end lost 2 bases, the J end lost 0 bases, and 10 bases lay between the germline ends. This CDR3 region has 14 residues. The CDR3 region is CAWSKTKMNTEAFF. CDR3 DNA: TGTGCCTGGAGTAAAACGAAAATGAACACTGAAGCTTTCTTT.

V and J are TRBV5-1 and TRBJ1-4, with a tentative D call TRBD1 (5 bases). Looked up from germline, CDR1 is SGHRS and CDR2 is YFSETQ. This CDR3 region has 15 residues. V lost 5 bases and J lost 0, with 11 bases in between. The CDR3 loop reads CASRRDVATNEKLFF. The CDR3 region has the DNA TGCGCCAGCAGACGGGACGTTGCAACTAATGAAAAACTGTTTTTT.

The chain is built from TRBV4-2 and TRBJ2-2; unclear D gene. The CDR3 spans 14 residues. The V end was cut by 0 bases, the J end by 5 bases, with 7 bases between. Germline CDR1 LGHNA, CDR2 YNFKEQ. The CDR3 reads CASSQDRFTGELFF. The CDR3 nucleotides are TGTGCCAGCAGCCAAGATCGATTTACCGGGGAGCTGTTTTTT.

V is TRBV11-3 and J is TRBJ2-5; the D is unclear. V lost 2 bases to trimming and J lost 4 bases, with 8 bases between them. The CDR3 extends over 13 amino acids. Germline V lookup: CDR1 SGHNT, CDR2 YENEEA. Here the CDR3 reads CASSLSGGETQYF. The CDR3 coding sequence is TGTGCCAGCAGCTTATCTGGTGGAGAGACCCAGTACTTC.